Below, 25 T cell receptor beta chains from the same sample are listed, as sequenced in a study of tumor-infiltrating lymphocytes in localized non-small cell lung cancer. Measured with immunoSEQ multiplex PCR; TCRdb has only the in-frame clones, and not every one. Here the sample spans 6,600 or so clones, around 69% being singletons. Material for sequencing was lung tumor tissue. These receptors all come from a human donor with non-small cell lung cancer.

The CDR3 here is CASSPSGIEPYEQYF. The CDR3 DNA reads TGCGCCAGCAGCCCATCAGGGATAGAACCCTACGAGCAGTACTTC. V and J are TRBV4-1 and TRBJ2-7; D may be TRBD1 (5 bases). Germline V lookup: CDR1 MGHRA, CDR2 YSYEKL. The CDR3 is made up of 15 amino acids. V lost 4 bases and J 2 bases, leaving 15 bases between the germline ends.

This chain uses TRBV11-3 with TRBJ2-3, with D perhaps matching TRBD2 (6 bases). The CDR3 is 14 amino acids. The germline V gene encodes CDR1 SGHNT and CDR2 YENEEA. V lost 0 bases and J lost 2, with 6 bases in between. In DNA form, the CDR3 reads TGTGCCAGCAGCTTAGAGGGACTCACAGATACGCAGTATTTT. This encodes CASSLEGLTDTQYF.

The CDR3 DNA follows: TGTGCCAGCAGTGCAGGGCCTTATAATTCACCCCTCCACTTT. It yields the protein CASSAGPYNSPLHF. The rearrangement joins TRBV6-1 to TRBJ1-6; TRBD1 might be the D (5 bases). The V end lost 4 bases, the J end lost 4 bases, and 8 bases lay between the germline ends. CDR1 and CDR2 (germline): MNHNS, SASEGT. The CDR3 has 14 amino acids.

This clone was observed a few times. The gene calls are TRBV5-1 and TRBJ2-2; 9 nucleotides align to TRBD2. The V segment lost 2 bases and the J segment 3 bases; nucleotides outside the gene matches: 2. Germline V gene lookup returns CDR1 SGHRS and CDR2 YFSETQ. The CDR3 is 15 amino acids. CDR3 DNA sequence: TGCGCCAGCAGCTTTAGCGGGGGTGACACCGGGGAGCTGTTTTTT. It translates to CASSFSGGDTGELFF.

CDR3 sequence reads: CASSLESGGHNEQFF. The CDR3, as DNA: TGCGCCAGCAGCTTGGAAAGCGGGGGACACAATGAGCAGTTCTTC. The genes are TRBV5-1 and TRBJ2-1, with 8 bases lining up with TRBD2. The CDR3 runs 15 residues. The V gene end was trimmed by 0 bases and the J gene end by 5 bases; junction bases not matched to a gene: 4. Germline V CDR1 and CDR2: SGHRS, YFSETQ.

This chain connects TRBV19 to TRBJ2-3; a possible D gene is TRBD2 (6 bases). The V gene lost 4 bases and the J gene lost 0 bases, with 14 bases spanning the gap. The CDR3 is made up of 16 amino acids. The germline CDR1 and CDR2 sequences are LNHDA and SQIVND (reference sequence). The CDR3 spells CASSRGSGTSTDTQYF. Here the CDR3 DNA reads TGTGCCAGTAGTAGAGGTTCCGGGACTAGCACAGATACGCAGTATTTT.

The chain links TRBV5-1 to TRBJ2-5; D gene ambiguous. The germline V gene encodes CDR1 SGHRS and CDR2 YFSETQ. Trimming left V 1 base short and J 2 bases short, with 6 bases between. The CDR3 has 13 amino acids. As DNA, the CDR3 is TGCGCCAGCAGCTTGACGTCACAAGAGACCCAGTACTTC. Residues: CASSLTSQETQYF.

This clone was observed a few times. This chain links TRBV5-1 with TRBJ1-1, with D perhaps matching TRBD1 (5 bases). V was clipped by 1 base and J by 3 bases, with 7 bases between them. CDR3 size: 13 residues. The V gene's germline CDR1 is SGHRS and CDR2 YFSETQ. CDR3 region: CASSLMGHTEAFF. In DNA, the CDR3 is TGCGCCAGCAGCTTGATGGGGCACACTGAAGCTTTCTTT.

The rearrangement uses TRBV7-2 and TRBJ1-1; D remains ambiguous. The germline V gene has CDR1 SGHTA and CDR2 FQGNSA. V lost 1 base to trimming and J lost 1 base, with 7 bases between them. CDR3 length: 14 residues. The CDR3 region has the DNA TGTGCCAGCAGCTTAGTAGGAGGGAACACTGAAGCTTTCTTT. Translation gives CASSLVGGNTEAFF.

The chain links TRBV11-3 to TRBJ1-6, with D perhaps matching TRBD1 (6 bases). V lost 5 bases, J lost 1 base, and 9 bases lay in between. Germline CDR1 and CDR2: SGHNT and YENEEA. The CDR3 consists of 15 residues. The CDR3 loop is CASSPGASYNSPLHF. The CDR3 DNA follows: TGTGCCAGCAGCCCGGGGGCATCCTATAATTCACCCCTCCACTTT. The full variable domain, with the rest looked up from reference TRBV11-3 and TRBJ1-6, is EAGVVQSPRYKIIEKKQPVAFWCNPISGHNTLYWYLQNLGQGPELLIRYENEEAVDDSQLPKDRFSAERLKGVDSTLKIQPAELGDSAVYLCASSPGASYNSPLHFGNGTRLTVT.

V usage is TRBV21-1 and J usage is TRBJ1-6; the D call TRBD1 from the table was never checked on the DNA. TRBV21-1 is termed a pseudogene. This CDR3 spans 17 amino acids. CDR3 region: CASSKEDSRSYNSPLHF. The CDR3, as DNA: TGTGCCAGCAGCAAAGAGGACAGTCGCTCCTATAATTCACCCCTCCACTTT.

This chain connects TRBV4-1 to TRBJ1-2; TRBD1 agrees at 7 bases. CDR3 length equals 16 residues. Germline-derived CDR1 and CDR2 are MGHRA and YSYEKL. With V trimmed by 0 bases and J by 2 bases, 6 bases remained unmatched. For the CDR3, the DNA is TGCGCCAGCAGCCAAGATCTGCGACAGGGAAACTATGGCTACACCTTC. Protein: CASSQDLRQGNYGYTF.

The chain is built from TRBV29-1 and TRBJ2-5, with D perhaps TRBD1 (6 bases). V lost 6 bases and J lost 0, with 11 bases in between. Germline-derived CDR1 and CDR2 are SQVTM and ANQGSEA. The CDR3 is 13 residues long. CDR3 loop: CSVFGQYQETQYF. The DNA of the CDR3 is TGCAGCGTCTTCGGACAGTACCAAGAGACCCAGTACTTC.

V gene TRBV2 combines with J gene TRBJ1-1; possible D gene TRBD1, 5 bases. Trimming removed 3 bases from V and 2 bases from J, with 16 bases in between. CDR3 length: 16 residues. Germline CDR1 reads SNHLY; CDR2 reads FYNNEI. The CDR3 region has the DNA TGTGCCAGCAGTGATGGGGGTTGGAGAGAAAACACTGAAGCTTTCTTT. Its translation: CASSDGGWRENTEAFF.

This chain uses TRBV5-5 with TRBJ2-5; D assignment may be TRBD1 or TRBD2 (5 bases each). This CDR3 comprises 13 residues. Germline CDR1 reads SGHKS; CDR2 reads YYEKEE (reference sequence). V lost 4 bases, J lost 6 bases, and 13 bases lay in between. The CDR3 sequence: CASSTHGAQTQYF. The CDR3 nucleotides read TGTGCCAGCAGCACCCACGGGGCCCAGACCCAGTACTTC.

This clone was observed a handful of times. This rearrangement joins TRBV5-1 to TRBJ2-4, with D possibly being TRBD1 or TRBD2 (5 bases each). Germline V gene lookup returns CDR1 SGHRS and CDR2 YFSETQ. The CDR3 consists of 11 residues. V lost 7 bases to trimming and J lost 6 bases, with 8 bases between them. This CDR3 reads CASGDGNIQYF. CDR3 in DNA: TGCGCCAGCGGGGACGGAAACATTCAGTACTTC.

This clone was detected a few times. The V call is TRBV7-6, the J call TRBJ2-1; the D is unclear. In germline, CDR1 is SGHVS, CDR2 FNYEAQ. This CDR3 comprises 14 residues. Trimming pared 5 bases from V and 9 bases from J, leaving 17 bases between. CDR3 DNA sequence: TGTGCCAGCAGCCCTCAAGGGCTAGTTGGTGAGCAGTTCTTC. Translated: CASSPQGLVGEQFF.

V usage is TRBV4-1 and J usage is TRBJ2-5; perhaps TRBD2 as D (6 bases). V was clipped by 0 bases and J by 6 bases, with 23 bases between them. The CDR3 runs to 18 residues. CDR1 and CDR2 (germline): MGHRA, YSYEKL. As DNA, the CDR3 is TGCGCCAGCAGCCAAGAAGTCGGAAACACCGGAGGGAAAAAGACCCAGTACTTC. Protein product: CASSQEVGNTGGKKTQYF.

The rearrangement uses TRBV27 and TRBJ1-5, with a weak D call TRBD1 (5 bases). The CDR3 extends over 15 amino acids. Germline CDR1 is MNHEY and CDR2 is SMNVEV (reference sequence). The V gene lost 5 bases and the J gene lost 3 bases, with 14 bases spanning the gap. CDR3: CASSPRGRFNQPQHF. The DNA of the CDR3 is TGTGCCAGCAGTCCCCGGGGCCGCTTCAATCAGCCCCAGCATTTT.

With respect to this clone: Other DNA sequences in this sample translate to the same CDR3. The chain carries TRBV2 and TRBJ2-2; D is uncertain. Germline V CDR1 and CDR2: SNHLY, FYNNEI. CDR3 length: 12 amino acids. V lost 2 bases and J lost 5, with 3 bases in between. The CDR3 DNA reads TGTGCCAGCAGTGAAATAACCGGGGAGCTGTTTTTT. This gives the protein CASSEITGELFF.

This clone was observed a few times. V is TRBV19 and J is TRBJ1-6, with no clear D. Germline CDR1 and CDR2: LNHDA and SQIVND (reference sequence). The CDR3 covers 14 residues. V lost 5 bases, J lost 4 bases, and 9 bases lay in between. The chain's CDR3 is CASSGIGYNSPLHF. The CDR3 region has the DNA TGTGCCAGTAGTGGTATCGGGTATAATTCACCCCTCCACTTT.

V is TRBV7-8 and J is TRBJ1-1, with D possibly being TRBD1 (5 bases). CDR3 size: 16 residues. Germline CDR1 SGHVS, CDR2 FQNEAQ. V lost 5 bases and J lost 1, with 17 bases in between. The CDR3 DNA sequence: TGTGCCAGCAGCCCCCAGTGGGGACTTTCGAACACTGAAGCTTTCTTT. The encoded protein is CASSPQWGLSNTEAFF.

V and J are TRBV5-4 and TRBJ1-1; D is uncertain. CDR3 length: 13 amino acids. Germline V gene lookup returns CDR1 SGHNT and CDR2 YYREEE (reference sequence). Trimming cost V 1 base and J 3 bases, with 7 bases left between them. DNA of the CDR3: TGTGCCAGCAGCTTGCGCGGGTACACTGAAGCTTTCTTT. Amino acid sequence: CASSLRGYTEAFF.

The V gene is TRBV5-1, the J gene TRBJ2-1, with 9 nucleotides matching TRBD1. From germline, CDR1 is SGHRS and CDR2 YFSETQ. This CDR3 spans 16 amino acids. The ends lost 7 bases at V and 6 bases at J; junction bases unmatched: 14. This CDR3 reads CASSTTIGTGSNEQFF. The CDR3 region has the DNA TGCGCCAGCTCTACTACAATCGGGACAGGGTCCAATGAGCAGTTCTTC.

The chain has TRBV6-6 and TRBJ2-7; maybe TRBD1 (6 bases). Germline V gene sequence: CDR1 MNHNY, CDR2 SVGAGI (reference sequence). The CDR3 is 16 amino acids. Deletions cut 2 bases from V and 4 bases from J, with 18 bases between. CDR3 nucleotides: TGTGCCAGCAGTTACCCCGTAACAGGGCTAGTTTACGAGCAGTACTTC. It encodes CASSYPVTGLVYEQYF.